This entry is about one TCR beta chain. Its cognate antigen is unknown. The sample originates from a study of cytomegalovirus exposure and HLA in healthy donors. Study-wide points: In a later analysis, an Asian-associated ancestry cluster reportedly showed fewer N-insertions than the approximately 620-donor mean. The study flagged some 170 TCR beta chains as cytomegalovirus-associated.

The PCR used 60 Vbeta and 13 Jbeta primers. Authors' data handling: A later analysis counted 65 million to 80 million unique TCR beta chains, some 11 million shared. This table comes from immunoSEQ multiplex PCR, and its TCRdb copy is limited to in-frame clones, with some not included. V, J and clone size reflect that table, while D and trimming were determined from the DNA. The sample holds around 130,000 clones, 70% to 85% seen once. Whereas donors were nominally healthy upon sampling, unrecorded immune exposures were probable. The receptor comes from a woman under 30 in good health and CMV-seropositive. Source material: PBMCs.

The CDR3 coding sequence is TGCAGCGTTGAGCCCCAGGGGGCGTTTGATGGCTACACCTTC. It yields the protein CSVEPQGAFDGYTF. This chain uses TRBV29-1 with TRBJ1-2; 8 bases map to TRBD1. The germline V gene has CDR1 SQVTM and CDR2 ANQGSEA. CDR3 size: 14 residues. J lost 6 bases, V lost 3 bases, and 9 bases had no gene match.